This TCR beta chain is from a study of persistence of HIV-infected CD4 T cells. A note on this clone: Antigen: not known.

CDR3 size: 16 residues. In germline, CDR1 is MNHEY, CDR2 SVGEGT. Trimming pared 5 bases from V and 2 bases from J, leaving 16 bases between. Sequencing used immunoSEQ version 4 in survey mode. Generated by immunoSEQ multiplex PCR, the TCRdb table keeps only in-frame clones and is missing some. This sample has 45,000 to 55,000 clones; approximately 72% occur once, and the top ten carry 3%. Lysates of CMV-infected fibroblasts at 8 to 10 ug/mL stimulated these cells. Sorted nonresponding memory CD4+ T cells were CD40L-negative, CD69-negative, CD45RO-high. This material consisted of CD4+ T cells sorted from PBMCs after approximately 18-hour stimulation, taken from a patient who received antiretroviral therapy. The clonotype originates from an adult man with HIV who was CMV-seropositive. The chain recombines TRBV6-2 or TRBV6-3 with TRBJ2-1; D possibly uses TRBD1 or TRBD2 (5 bases each). The CDR3, as DNA: TGTGCCAGCAGTAAGCCCGGGACGGCCACCTACAATGAGCAGTTCTTC. Amino acids: CASSKPGTATYNEQFF.